Described below is a single T cell receptor (beta chain) sequence and its context. The sample comes from a study of control samples from healthy donors and cancer patients. Only in-frame clones appear in the TCRdb table, and some are missing; sequencing was by immunoSEQ multiplex PCR. The sample gives more than 85,000 clones, approximately 90% of which show up once; under 3% is in the top ten. There are 13 residues in the CDR3. Germline CDR1 and CDR2: KGHDR and SFDVKD. Trimming removed 5 bases from V and 8 bases from J; junction bases left unmatched: 4. This clonotype was obtained from a woman between 18 and 29 years old in good health. The material sequenced was blood. The chain is built from TRBV24-1 and TRBJ1-4; 7 bases line up with TRBD1. CDR3 coding DNA: TGTGCCACCAGTGGTGACAGGGACGAAAAACTGTTTTTT. It codes for CATSGDRDEKLFF.